Here is one TCR beta chain with its context. The data belong to a study of TIL therapy for anti-PD-1-resistant metastatic lung cancer. Study background: Median patient age was almost 55, ranging about 38-80 years. Most patients had lung adenocarcinoma.

CDR3 length equals 15 residues. Germline CDR1 reads SGHDT; CDR2 reads YYEEEE. J was trimmed by 7 bases and V by 0 bases; bases with no gene match: 6. The immunoSEQ assay was v3. Survey-level samples got approximately 1.8 million read pairs; deep-level samples got roughly 5-6 million. Method: immunoSEQ multiplex PCR; TCRdb's copy keeps in-frame clones and lacks some. The sample yields around 26,000 clones, 60% to 80% seen once. The time point was: pre-treatment sample, taken before nivolumab and TIL therapy. Tumor tissue came from excised metastases, mostly pleural nodules or supraclavicular lymph nodes. Tumor harvest preceded PD-1/PD-L1 blockade, followed by nivolumab treatment.

The receptor comes from a woman between 30 and 80 years old with non-small cell lung cancer. The sample was tumor tissue, taken at baseline. The J gene is TRBJ2-1, the V gene TRBV5-6; TRBD2 aligns across 8 bases. The DNA for the CDR3 is TGTGCCAGCAGCTTGGGAGGGACTAGACAAAATGAGCAGTTCTTC. Its protein product is CASSLGGTRQNEQFF.